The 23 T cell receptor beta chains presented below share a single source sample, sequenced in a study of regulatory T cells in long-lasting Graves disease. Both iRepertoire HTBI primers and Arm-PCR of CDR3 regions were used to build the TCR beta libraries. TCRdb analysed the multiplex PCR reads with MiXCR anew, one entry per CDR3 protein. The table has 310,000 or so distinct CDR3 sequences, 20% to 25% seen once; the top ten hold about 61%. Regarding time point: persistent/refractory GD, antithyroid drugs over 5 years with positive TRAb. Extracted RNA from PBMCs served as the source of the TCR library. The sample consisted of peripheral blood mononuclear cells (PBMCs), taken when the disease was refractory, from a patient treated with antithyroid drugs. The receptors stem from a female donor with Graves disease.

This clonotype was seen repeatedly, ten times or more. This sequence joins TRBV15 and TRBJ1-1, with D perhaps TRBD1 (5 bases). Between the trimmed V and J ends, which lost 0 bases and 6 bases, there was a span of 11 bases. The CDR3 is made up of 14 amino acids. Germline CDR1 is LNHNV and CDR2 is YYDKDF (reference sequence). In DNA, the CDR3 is TGTGCCACCAGCAGAGATAGGGGAGCAGCTGAAGCTTTCTTT. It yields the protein CATSRDRGAAEAFF.

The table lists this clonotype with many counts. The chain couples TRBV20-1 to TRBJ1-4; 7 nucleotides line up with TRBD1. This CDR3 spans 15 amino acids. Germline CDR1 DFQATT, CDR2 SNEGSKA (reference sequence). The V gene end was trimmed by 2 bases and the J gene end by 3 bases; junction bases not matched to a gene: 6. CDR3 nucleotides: TGCAGTGCTAGAATGCCCGGGACAGCTAATGAAAAACTGTTTTTT. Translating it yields CSARMPGTANEKLFF.

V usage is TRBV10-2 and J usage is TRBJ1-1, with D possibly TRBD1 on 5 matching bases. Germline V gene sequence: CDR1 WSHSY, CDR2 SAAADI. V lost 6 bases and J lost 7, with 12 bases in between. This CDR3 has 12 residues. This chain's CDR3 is CASRGQGLEAFF. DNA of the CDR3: TGCGCCAGCAGAGGCCAGGGACTTGAAGCTTTCTTT.

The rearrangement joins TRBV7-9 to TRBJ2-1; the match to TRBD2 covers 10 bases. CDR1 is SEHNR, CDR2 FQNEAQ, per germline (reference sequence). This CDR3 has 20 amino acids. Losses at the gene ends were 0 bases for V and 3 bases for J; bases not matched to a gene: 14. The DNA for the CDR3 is TGTGCCAGCAGCTTAGCCGCATCTCAAACTAGCGGGGTTTTCTACAATGAGCAGTTCTTC. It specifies CASSLAASQTSGVFYNEQFF.

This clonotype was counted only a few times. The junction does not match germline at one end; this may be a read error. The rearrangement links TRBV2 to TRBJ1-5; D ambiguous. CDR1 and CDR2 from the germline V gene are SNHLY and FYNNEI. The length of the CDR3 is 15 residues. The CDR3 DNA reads TGTGCCAACAGTGAAGCGCGGGAGGGCAATCAGCCCCAGCATTTT. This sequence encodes CANSEAREGNQPQHF.

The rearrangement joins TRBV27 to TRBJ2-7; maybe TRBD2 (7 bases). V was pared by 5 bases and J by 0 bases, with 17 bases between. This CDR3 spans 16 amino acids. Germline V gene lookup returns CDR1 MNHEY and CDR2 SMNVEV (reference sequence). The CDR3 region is CASSDTDAGASYEQYF. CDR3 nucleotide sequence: TGTGCCAGCAGTGACACAGACGCGGGGGCCTCCTACGAGCAGTACTTC.

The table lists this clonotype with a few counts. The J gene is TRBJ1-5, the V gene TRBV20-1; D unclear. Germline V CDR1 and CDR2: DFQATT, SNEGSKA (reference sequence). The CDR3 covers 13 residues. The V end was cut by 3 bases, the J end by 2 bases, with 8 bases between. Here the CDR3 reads CSASNGGNQPQHF. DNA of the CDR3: TGCAGTGCTAGTAATGGGGGCAATCAGCCCCAGCATTTT.

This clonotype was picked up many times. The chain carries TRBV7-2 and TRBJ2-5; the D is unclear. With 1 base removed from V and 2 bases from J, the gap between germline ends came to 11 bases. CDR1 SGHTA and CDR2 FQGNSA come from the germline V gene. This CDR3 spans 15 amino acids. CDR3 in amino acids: CASSLGTTGQETQYF. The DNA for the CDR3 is TGTGCCAGCAGCTTAGGTACCACCGGACAAGAGACCCAGTACTTC.

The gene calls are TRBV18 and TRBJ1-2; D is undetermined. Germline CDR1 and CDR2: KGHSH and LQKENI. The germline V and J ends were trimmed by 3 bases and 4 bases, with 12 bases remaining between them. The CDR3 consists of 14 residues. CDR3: CASSPAAEVYGYTF. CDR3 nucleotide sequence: TGTGCCAGCTCACCCGCGGCGGAGGTCTATGGCTACACCTTC.

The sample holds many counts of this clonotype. The CDR3 sequence: CASSAYGNGYTF. CDR3 nucleotides: TGTGCCAGCAGCGCATATGGGAATGGCTACACCTTC. V and J are TRBV7-2 and TRBJ1-2, with D unclear. The germline gives CDR1 SGHTA, CDR2 FQGNSA. V lost 5 bases and J lost 6, with 10 bases in between. The CDR3 spans 12 residues.

CDR3 loop: CSADRPGQGGEQYF. CDR3 DNA: TGCAGTGCTGACCGCCCTGGACAGGGCGGCGAGCAGTACTTC. This rearrangement joins TRBV20-1 to TRBJ2-7, with 8 bases aligning to TRBD1. The length of the CDR3 is 14 residues. The germline V gene encodes CDR1 DFQATT and CDR2 SNEGSKA (reference sequence). The J segment lost 6 bases and the V segment lost 5 bases, leaving 12 bases of the junction unmatched.

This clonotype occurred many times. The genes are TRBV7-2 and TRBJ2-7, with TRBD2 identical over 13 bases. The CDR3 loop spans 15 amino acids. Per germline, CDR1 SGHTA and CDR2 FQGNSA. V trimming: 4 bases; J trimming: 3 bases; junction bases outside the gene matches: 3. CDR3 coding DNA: TGTGCCAGCAGCTCGACTAGCGGGAGGCTCTACGAGCAGTACTTC. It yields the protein CASSSTSGRLYEQYF. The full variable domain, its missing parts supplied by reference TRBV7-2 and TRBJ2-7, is GAGVSQSPSNKVTEKGKDVELRCDPISGHTALYWYRQSLGQGLEFLIYFQGNSAPDKSGLPSDRFSAERTGGSVSTLTIQRTQQEDSAVYLCASSSTSGRLYEQYFGPGTRLTVT.

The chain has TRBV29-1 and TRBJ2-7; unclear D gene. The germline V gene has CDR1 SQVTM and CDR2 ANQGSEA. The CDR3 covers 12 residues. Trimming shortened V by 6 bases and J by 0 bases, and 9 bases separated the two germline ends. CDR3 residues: CSVKGNSYEQYF. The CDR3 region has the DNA TGCAGCGTCAAAGGGAACTCCTACGAGCAGTACTTC.

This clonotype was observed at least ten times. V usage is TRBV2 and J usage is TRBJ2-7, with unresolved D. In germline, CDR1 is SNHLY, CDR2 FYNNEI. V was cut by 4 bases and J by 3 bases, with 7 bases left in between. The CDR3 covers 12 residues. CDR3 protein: CASSGNSYEQYF. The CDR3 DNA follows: TGTGCCAGCAGTGGAAACAGCTACGAGCAGTACTTC.

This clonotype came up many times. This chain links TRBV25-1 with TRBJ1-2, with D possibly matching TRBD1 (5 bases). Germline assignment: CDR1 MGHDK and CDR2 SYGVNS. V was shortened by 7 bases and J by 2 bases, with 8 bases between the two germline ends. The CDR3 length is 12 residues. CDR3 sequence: CASTGSNYGYTF. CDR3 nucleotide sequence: TGTGCCAGCACAGGGTCCAACTATGGCTACACCTTC.

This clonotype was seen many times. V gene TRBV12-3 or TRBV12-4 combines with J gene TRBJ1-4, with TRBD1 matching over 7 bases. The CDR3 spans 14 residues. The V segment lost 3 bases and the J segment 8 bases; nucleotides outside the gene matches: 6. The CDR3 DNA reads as TGTGCCAGCAGTTTTAACAGGGGAGGAGAAAAACTGTTTTTT. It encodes CASSFNRGGEKLFF.

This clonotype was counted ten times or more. The chain's CDR3 is CASSLRREQYF. DNA for the CDR3: TGTGCCAGCAGTTTACGGCGGGAGCAGTACTTC. This sequence joins TRBV28 and TRBJ2-7; D not certain. The CDR3 is made up of 11 amino acids. Trimming stripped 2 bases from V and 7 bases from J, with 6 bases between. Looked up from germline, CDR1 is MDHEN and CDR2 is SYDVKM. The complete variable domain, with remaining parts taken from reference TRBV28 and TRBJ2-7, reads DVKVTQSSRYLVKRTGEKVFLECVQDMDHENMFWYRQDPGLGLRLIYFSYDVKMKEKGDIPEGYSVSREKKERFSLILESASTNQTSMYLCASSLRREQYFGPGTRLTVT.

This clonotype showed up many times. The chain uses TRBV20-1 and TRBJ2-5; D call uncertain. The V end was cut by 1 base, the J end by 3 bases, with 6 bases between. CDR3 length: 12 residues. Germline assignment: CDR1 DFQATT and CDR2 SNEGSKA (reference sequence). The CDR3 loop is CSARGQEETQYF. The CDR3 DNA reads TGCAGTGCTAGAGGACAAGAAGAGACCCAGTACTTC.

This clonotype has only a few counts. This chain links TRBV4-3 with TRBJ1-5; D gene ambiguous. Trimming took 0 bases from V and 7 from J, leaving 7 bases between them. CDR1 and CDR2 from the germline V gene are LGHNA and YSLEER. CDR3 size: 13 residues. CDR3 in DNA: TGCGCCAGCAGCCAAGATCTTAAGCAGCCCCAGCATTTT. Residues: CASSQDLKQPQHF.

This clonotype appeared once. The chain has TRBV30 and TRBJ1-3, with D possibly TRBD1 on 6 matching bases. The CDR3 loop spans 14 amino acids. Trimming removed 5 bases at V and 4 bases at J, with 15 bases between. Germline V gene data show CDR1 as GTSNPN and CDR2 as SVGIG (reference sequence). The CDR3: CAWAGAQGGNTIYF. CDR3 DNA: TGTGCCTGGGCGGGGGCCCAGGGAGGAAACACCATATATTTT.

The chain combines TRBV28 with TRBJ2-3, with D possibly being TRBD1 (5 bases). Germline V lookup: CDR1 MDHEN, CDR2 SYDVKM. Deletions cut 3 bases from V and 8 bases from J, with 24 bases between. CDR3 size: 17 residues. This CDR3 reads CASSFQDSKPPWGTQYF. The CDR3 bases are TGTGCCAGCAGTTTCCAAGACAGTAAACCACCATGGGGTACGCAGTATTTT.

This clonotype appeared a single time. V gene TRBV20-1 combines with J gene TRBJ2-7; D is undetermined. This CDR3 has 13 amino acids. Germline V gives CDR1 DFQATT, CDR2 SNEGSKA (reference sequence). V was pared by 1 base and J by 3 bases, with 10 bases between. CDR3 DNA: TGCAGTGCTAGAGGGCCTCTCCTCTACGAGCAGTACTTC. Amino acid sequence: CSARGPLLYEQYF.

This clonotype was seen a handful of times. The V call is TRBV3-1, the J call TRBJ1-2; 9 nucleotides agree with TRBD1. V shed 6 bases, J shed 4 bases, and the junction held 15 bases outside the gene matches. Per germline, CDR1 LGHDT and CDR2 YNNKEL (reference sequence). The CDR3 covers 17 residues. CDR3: CASRPSPGQGYPYGYTF. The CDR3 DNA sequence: TGTGCCAGCAGACCTTCTCCGGGACAGGGTTATCCCTATGGCTACACCTTC.